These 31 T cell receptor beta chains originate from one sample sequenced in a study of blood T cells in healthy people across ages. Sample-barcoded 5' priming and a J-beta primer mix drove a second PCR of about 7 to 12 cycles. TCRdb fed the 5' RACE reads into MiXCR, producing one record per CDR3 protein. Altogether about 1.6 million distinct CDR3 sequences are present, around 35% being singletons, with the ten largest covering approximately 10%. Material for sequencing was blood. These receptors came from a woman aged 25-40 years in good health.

CDR3: CASSAETSGRANEQFF. The CDR3, as DNA: TGTGCCAGCAGCGCCGAAACTAGCGGGAGGGCCAATGAGCAGTTCTTC. V gene TRBV28 combines with J gene TRBJ2-1, with TRBD2 identical over 13 bases. Germline loops: CDR1 MDHEN, CDR2 SYDVKM. J was trimmed by 6 bases and V by 6 bases; bases with no gene match: 8. The CDR3 is made up of 16 amino acids.

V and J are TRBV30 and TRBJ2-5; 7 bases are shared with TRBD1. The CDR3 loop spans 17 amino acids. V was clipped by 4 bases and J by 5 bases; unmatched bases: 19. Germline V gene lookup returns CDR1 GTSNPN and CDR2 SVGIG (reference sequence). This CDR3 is CAWTLGQGVVGKETQYF. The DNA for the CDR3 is TGTGCCTGGACCTTGGGGCAGGGGGTGGTCGGGAAGGAGACCCAGTACTTC.

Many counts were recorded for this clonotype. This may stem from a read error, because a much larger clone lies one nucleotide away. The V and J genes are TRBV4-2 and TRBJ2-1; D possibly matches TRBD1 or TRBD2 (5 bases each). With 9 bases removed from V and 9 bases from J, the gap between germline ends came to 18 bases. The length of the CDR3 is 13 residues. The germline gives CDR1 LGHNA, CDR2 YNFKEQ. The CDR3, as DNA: TGTGCCAGTCGAGATGGGGGATGGGGTGAGCAGTTCTTC. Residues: CASRDGGWGEQFF.

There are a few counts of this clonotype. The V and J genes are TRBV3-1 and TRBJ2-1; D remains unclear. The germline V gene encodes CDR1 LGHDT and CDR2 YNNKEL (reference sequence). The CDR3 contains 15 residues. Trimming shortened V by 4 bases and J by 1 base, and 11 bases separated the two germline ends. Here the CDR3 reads CASSREGRSYNEQFF. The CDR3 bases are TGTGCCAGCAGCCGAGAAGGACGGTCCTACAATGAGCAGTTCTTC.

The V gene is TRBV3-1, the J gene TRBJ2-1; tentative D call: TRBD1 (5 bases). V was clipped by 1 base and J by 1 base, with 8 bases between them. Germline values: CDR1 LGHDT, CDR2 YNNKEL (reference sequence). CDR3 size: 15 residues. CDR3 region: CASSQGGRSYNEQFF. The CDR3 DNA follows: TGTGCCAGCAGCCAAGGGGGCCGTTCCTACAATGAGCAGTTCTTC.

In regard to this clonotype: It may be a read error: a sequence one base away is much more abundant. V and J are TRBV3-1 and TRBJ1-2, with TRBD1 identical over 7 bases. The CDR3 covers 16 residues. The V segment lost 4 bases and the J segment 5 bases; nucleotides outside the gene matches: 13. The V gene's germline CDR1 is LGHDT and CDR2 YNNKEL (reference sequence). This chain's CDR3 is CASSLWDRANGYGYTF. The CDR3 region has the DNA TGTGCCAGCAGCCTGTGGGACAGAGCAAATGGATATGGCTACACCTTC.

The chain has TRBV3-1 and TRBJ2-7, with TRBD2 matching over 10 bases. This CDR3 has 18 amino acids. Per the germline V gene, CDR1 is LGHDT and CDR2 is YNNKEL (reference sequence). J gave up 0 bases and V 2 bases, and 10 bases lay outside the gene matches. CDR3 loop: CASSQKGLAQESSYEQYF. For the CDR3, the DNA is TGTGCCAGCAGCCAAAAGGGACTAGCGCAAGAAAGCTCCTACGAGCAGTACTTC.

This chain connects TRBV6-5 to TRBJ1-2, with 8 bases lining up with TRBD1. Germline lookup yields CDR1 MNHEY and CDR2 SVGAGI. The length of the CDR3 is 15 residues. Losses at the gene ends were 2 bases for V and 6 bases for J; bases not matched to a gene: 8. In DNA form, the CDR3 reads TGTGCCAGCAGTTACGGAGGACAGGGATTGGATGGCTACACCTTC. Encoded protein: CASSYGGQGLDGYTF.

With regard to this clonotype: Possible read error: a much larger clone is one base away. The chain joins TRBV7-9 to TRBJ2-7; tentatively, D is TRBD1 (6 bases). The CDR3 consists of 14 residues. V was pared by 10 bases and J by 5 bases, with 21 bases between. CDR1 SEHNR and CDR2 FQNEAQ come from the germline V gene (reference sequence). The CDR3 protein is CANRNEGDGDEQYF. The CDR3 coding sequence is TGTGCCAACAGAAACGAGGGGGATGGGGACGAGCAGTACTTC.

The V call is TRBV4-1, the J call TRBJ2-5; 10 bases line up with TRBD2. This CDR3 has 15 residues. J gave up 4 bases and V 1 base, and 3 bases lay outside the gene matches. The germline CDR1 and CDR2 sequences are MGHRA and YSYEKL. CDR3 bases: TGCGCCAGCAGCCAAGGAGCGGGAGGGGGAGAGACCCAGTACTTC. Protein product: CASSQGAGGGETQYF.

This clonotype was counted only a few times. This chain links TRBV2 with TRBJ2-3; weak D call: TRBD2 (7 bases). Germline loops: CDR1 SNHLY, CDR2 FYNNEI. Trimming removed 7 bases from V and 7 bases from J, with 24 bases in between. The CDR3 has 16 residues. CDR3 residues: CASTLDEGGAYYTQYF. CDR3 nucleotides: TGTGCCAGCACCCTGGACGAGGGGGGGGCGTACTATACGCAGTATTTT.

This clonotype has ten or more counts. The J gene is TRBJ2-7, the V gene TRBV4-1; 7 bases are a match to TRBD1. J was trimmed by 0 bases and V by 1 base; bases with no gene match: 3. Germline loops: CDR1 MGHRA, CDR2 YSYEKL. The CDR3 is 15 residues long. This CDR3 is CASSQVTGISYEQYF. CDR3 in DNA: TGCGCCAGCAGCCAAGTGACAGGGATCTCCTACGAGCAGTACTTC.

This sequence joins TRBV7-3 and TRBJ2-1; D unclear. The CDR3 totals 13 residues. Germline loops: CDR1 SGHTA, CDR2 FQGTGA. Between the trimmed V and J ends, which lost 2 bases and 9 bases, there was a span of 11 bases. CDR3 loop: CASSLHEVTEQFF. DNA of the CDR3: TGTGCCAGCAGCTTACACGAGGTTACTGAGCAGTTCTTC.

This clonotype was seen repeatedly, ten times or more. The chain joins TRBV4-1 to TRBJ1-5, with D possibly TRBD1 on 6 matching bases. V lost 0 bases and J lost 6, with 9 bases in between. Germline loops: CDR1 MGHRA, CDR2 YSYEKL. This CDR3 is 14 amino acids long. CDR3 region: CASSQEYRVQPQHF. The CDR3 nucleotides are TGCGCCAGCAGCCAAGAGTACAGGGTTCAGCCCCAGCATTTT.

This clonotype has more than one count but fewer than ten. Written as DNA, the CDR3 is TGTGCCAGCAGCTTGTTGTGGACTAGCCGAAACACAGATACGCAGTATTTT. As protein: CASSLLWTSRNTDTQYF. The rearrangement uses TRBV5-5 and TRBJ2-3; 8 bases are a match to TRBD2. CDR3 length: 17 amino acids. V shed 1 base, J shed 2 bases, and the junction held 9 bases outside the gene matches. CDR1 is SGHKS, CDR2 YYEKEE, per germline (reference sequence).

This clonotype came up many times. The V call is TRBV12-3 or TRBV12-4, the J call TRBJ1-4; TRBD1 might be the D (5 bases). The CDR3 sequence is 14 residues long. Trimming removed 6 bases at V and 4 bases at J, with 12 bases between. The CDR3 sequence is CASSRTGLNEKLFF. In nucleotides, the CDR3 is TGTGCCAGCAGCCGAACAGGCCTTAATGAAAAACTGTTTTTT.

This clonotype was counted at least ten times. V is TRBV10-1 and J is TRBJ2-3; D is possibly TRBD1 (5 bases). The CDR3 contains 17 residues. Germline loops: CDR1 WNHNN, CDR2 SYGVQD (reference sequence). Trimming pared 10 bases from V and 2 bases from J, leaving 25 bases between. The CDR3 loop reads CATKGVIFGQLTDTQYF. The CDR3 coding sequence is TGCGCCACCAAAGGGGTAATATTCGGGCAGCTCACAGATACGCAGTATTTT.

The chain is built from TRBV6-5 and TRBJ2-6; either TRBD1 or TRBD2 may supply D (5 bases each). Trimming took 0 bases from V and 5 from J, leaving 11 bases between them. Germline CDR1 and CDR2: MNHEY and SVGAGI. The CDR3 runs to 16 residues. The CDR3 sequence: CASSYSRGSRANVLTF. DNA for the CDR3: TGTGCCAGCAGTTACTCCCGGGGCTCGCGGGCCAACGTCCTGACTTTC.

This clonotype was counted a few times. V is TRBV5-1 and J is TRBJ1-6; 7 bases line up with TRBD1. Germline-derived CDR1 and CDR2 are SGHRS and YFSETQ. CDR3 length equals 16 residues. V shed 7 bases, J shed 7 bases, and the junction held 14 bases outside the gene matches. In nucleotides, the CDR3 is TGCGCCAGCCACCTCAGCGGGCAGGGGGGAAATTCACCCCTCCACTTT. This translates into CASHLSGQGGNSPLHF.

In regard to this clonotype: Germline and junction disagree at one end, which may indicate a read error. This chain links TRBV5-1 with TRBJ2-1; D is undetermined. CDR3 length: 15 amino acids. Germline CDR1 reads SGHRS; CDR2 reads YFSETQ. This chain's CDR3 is CAGSLVGVGYNEQFF. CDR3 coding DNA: TGCGCCGGCAGCTTGGTAGGTGTAGGCTACAATGAGCAGTTCTTC.

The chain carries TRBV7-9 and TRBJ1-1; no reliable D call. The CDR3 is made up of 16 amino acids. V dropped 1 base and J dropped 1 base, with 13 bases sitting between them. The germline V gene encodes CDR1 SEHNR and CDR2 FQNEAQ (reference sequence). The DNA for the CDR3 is TGTGCCAGCAGCTTAGGACAAACTGCTACGAACACTGAAGCTTTCTTT. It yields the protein CASSLGQTATNTEAFF.

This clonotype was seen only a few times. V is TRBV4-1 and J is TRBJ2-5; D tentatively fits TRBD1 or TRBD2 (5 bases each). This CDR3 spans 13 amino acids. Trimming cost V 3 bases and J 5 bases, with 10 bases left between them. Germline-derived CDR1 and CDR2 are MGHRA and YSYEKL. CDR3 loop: CASSQGVIETQYF. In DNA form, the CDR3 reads TGCGCCAGCAGCCAGGGGGTAATTGAGACCCAGTACTTC.

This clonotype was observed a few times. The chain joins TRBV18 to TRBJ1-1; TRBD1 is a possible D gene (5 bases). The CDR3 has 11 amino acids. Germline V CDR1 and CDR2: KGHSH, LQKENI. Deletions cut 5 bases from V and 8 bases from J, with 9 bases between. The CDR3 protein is CASSATAEAFF. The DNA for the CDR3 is TGTGCCAGCTCAGCGACAGCAGAAGCTTTCTTT.

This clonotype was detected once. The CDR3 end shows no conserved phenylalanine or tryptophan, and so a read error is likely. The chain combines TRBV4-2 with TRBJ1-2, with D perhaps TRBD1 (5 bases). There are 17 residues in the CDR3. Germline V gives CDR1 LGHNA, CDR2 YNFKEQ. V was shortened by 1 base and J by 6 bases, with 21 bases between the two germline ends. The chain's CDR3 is CASSQGLLQDNMHGYTV. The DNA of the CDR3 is TGTGCCAGCAGCCAAGGATTATTACAGGATAATATGCATGGCTACACCGTC.

The CDR3 here is CASSLASGSIFYNEQFF. The CDR3 coding sequence is TGCGCCAGCAGCTTGGCTAGCGGGAGTATTTTCTACAATGAGCAGTTCTTC. V is TRBV5-1 and J is TRBJ2-1; 10 nucleotides match TRBD2. This CDR3 has 17 residues. The junction had 6 bases not matched to a gene; V was cut back by 0 bases and J by 3 bases. CDR1 SGHRS and CDR2 YFSETQ come from the germline V gene.

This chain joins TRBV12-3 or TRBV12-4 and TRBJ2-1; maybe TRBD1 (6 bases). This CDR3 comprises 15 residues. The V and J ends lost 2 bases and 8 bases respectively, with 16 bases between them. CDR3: CASSLLSDRQDEQFF. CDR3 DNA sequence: TGTGCCAGCAGTTTACTTTCGGACAGACAGGATGAGCAGTTCTTC.

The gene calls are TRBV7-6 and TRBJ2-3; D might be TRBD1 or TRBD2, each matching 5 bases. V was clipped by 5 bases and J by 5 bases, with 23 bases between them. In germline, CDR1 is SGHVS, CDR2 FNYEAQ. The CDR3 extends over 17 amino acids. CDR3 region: CASSPRGGWGAEDTQYF. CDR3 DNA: TGTGCCAGCAGCCCCCGTGGGGGATGGGGAGCAGAAGATACGCAGTATTTT. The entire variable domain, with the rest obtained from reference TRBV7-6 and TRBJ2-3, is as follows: GAGVSQSPRYKVTKRGQDVALRCDPISGHVSLYWYRQALGQGPEFLTYFNYEAQQDKSGLPNDRFSAERPEGSISTLTIQRTEQRDSAMYRCASSPRGGWGAEDTQYFGPGTRLTVL.

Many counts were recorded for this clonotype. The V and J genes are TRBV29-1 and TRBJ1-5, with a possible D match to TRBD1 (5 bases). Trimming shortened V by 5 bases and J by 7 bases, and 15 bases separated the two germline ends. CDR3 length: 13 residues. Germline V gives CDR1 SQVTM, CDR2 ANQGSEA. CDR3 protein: CSVQGREGQPQHF. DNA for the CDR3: TGCAGCGTTCAGGGTAGGGAGGGGCAGCCCCAGCATTTT.

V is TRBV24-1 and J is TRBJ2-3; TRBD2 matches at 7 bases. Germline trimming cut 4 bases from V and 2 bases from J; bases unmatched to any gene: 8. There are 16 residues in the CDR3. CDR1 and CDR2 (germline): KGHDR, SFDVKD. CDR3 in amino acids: CATSEPLAENTDTQYF. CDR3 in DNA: TGTGCCACCAGTGAGCCCCTAGCGGAAAACACAGATACGCAGTATTTT.

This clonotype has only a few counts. The CDR3 region is CATSGLAGGSNEQFF. The CDR3 nucleotides are TGTGCCACCTCGGGACTAGCGGGAGGAAGCAATGAGCAGTTCTTC. V usage is TRBV10-3 and J usage is TRBJ2-1; TRBD2 matches 15 bases. Germline-derived CDR1 and CDR2 are ENHRY and SYGVKD. CDR3 size: 15 residues. The V segment lost 10 bases and the J segment 6 bases; nucleotides outside the gene matches: 7.

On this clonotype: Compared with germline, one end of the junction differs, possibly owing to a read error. The CDR3 bases are TGCGCCAGCAGCCTATCCCATGCGAGCGGGAGGACCCGCACCGGGGAGTTGTTGTTT. Amino acids: CASSLSHASGRTRTGELLF. The chain uses TRBV4-1 and TRBJ2-2, with 9 bases that match TRBD2. CDR1 is MGHRA and CDR2 is YSYEKL in the germline V gene. There are 19 residues in the CDR3.